Below are 31 T cell receptor beta chains sequenced from a single sample in a study of molecular identifiers for immune sequencing clone quantification. TCRdb reprocessed the PCR reads with MiXCR, giving one entry per CDR3 protein. The sample includes roughly 50,000 distinct CDR3 sequences, roughly 24% seen only once; the top ten take about 2%. Sequencing was carried out using naive CD8+ T cells from blood, with Jurkat cell RNA spiked in. Subset given: FACS-sorted CD8+CD4-CCR7+CD45RA+ naive T cells. The source is a human donor in good health. Some libraries in this study had Jurkat cell RNA spiked in.

Many counts were recorded for this clonotype. The chain joins TRBV6-2 or TRBV6-3 to TRBJ2-5; D gene unclear. CDR1 is MNHEY, CDR2 SVGEGT, per germline. V was cut by 4 bases and J by 2 bases, with 11 bases left in between. This CDR3 has 14 residues. DNA of the CDR3: TGTGCCAGCAGTTCCCAACTACAGCAAGAGACCCAGTACTTC. Protein sequence: CASSSQLQQETQYF.

The sample holds a few counts of this clonotype. V is TRBV4-3 and J is TRBJ2-5; D possibly matches TRBD1 or TRBD2 (6 bases each). The CDR3 extends over 16 amino acids. Germline-derived CDR1 and CDR2 are LGHNA and YSLEER. V was trimmed by 0 bases and J by 0 bases, leaving 11 bases between them. Here the CDR3 DNA reads TGCGCCAGCAGCCAAGATCTGAGGGGGGACCAAGAGACCCAGTACTTC. Translating gives CASSQDLRGDQETQYF.

This clonotype was counted many times. This sequence joins TRBV6-2 or TRBV6-3 and TRBJ1-5; a weak D match, TRBD1 (5 bases). Germline V lookup: CDR1 MNHEY, CDR2 SVGEGT. Trimming pared 2 bases from V and 5 bases from J, leaving 10 bases between. This CDR3 spans 14 amino acids. The CDR3 reads CASSYLRADQPQHF. CDR3 nucleotides: TGTGCCAGCAGTTACCTCAGGGCGGATCAGCCCCAGCATTTT.

This clonotype has only one observation. This may be a read error, as it is one base from a much larger clone. The chain carries TRBV27 and TRBJ1-1, with D uncertain. The germline CDR1 and CDR2 sequences are MNHEY and SMNVEV (reference sequence). Between the trimmed V and J ends, which lost 4 bases and 4 bases, there was a span of 19 bases. This CDR3 comprises 16 residues. CDR3 in amino acids: CASSSSAGARGTEAFF. CDR3 coding DNA: TGTGCCAGCAGTTCCTCTGCAGGCGCCCGGGGCACTGAAGCTTTCTTT.

The gene calls are TRBV12-3 or TRBV12-4 and TRBJ2-3, with 9 bases aligning to TRBD2. The CDR3 sequence is 13 residues long. CDR3 region: CPVSRGGGDTQYF. As DNA, the CDR3 is TGTCCCGTCTCGCGGGGGGGGGGAGATACGCAGTATTTT.

This clonotype was observed many times. This rearrangement joins TRBV2 to TRBJ2-7; 9 nucleotides align to TRBD2. The CDR3 has 15 residues. The germline gives CDR1 SNHLY, CDR2 FYNNEI. V dropped 5 bases and J dropped 0; count of bases not matched to a gene: 5. The CDR3 loop is CASSQLAGDSYEQYF. DNA for the CDR3: TGTGCCAGCAGTCAACTAGCGGGTGACTCCTACGAGCAGTACTTC.

Of note for this clonotype: A much larger clone lies a single base off, so this may be a read error. Lacking the conserved final phenylalanine or tryptophan, this CDR3 likely reflects a read error. The chain is built from TRBV7-9 and TRBJ2-5; TRBD2 agrees at 12 bases. Germline-derived CDR1 and CDR2 are SEHNR and FQNEAQ (reference sequence). CDR3 size: 16 residues. J was trimmed by 0 bases and V by 4 bases; bases with no gene match: 3. In DNA, the CDR3 is TGTGCCAGCAGCTCAAGGACTAGCGGGGACCAAGAGACCCAGTACTCC. Translation gives CASSSRTSGDQETQYS.

This clonotype was seen a few times. This chain joins TRBV5-1 and TRBJ2-1, with unresolved D. The germline gives CDR1 SGHRS, CDR2 YFSETQ. V was clipped by 0 bases and J by 3 bases, with 10 bases between them. The CDR3 loop spans 15 amino acids. Written as DNA, the CDR3 is TGCGCCAGCAGCTTGGTAGGCTGGGACTACAATGAGCAGTTCTTC. Its translation is CASSLVGWDYNEQFF.

This clonotype was counted ten times or more. As DNA, the CDR3 is TGTGCCAGCAGCCCGCTGGACAGGGATTACGAAAAACTGTTTTTT. It yields the protein CASSPLDRDYEKLFF. The chain joins TRBV7-9 to TRBJ1-4; the match to TRBD1 covers 8 bases. The length of the CDR3 is 15 residues. The ends lost 5 bases at V and 8 bases at J; junction bases unmatched: 10. Germline V gene data show CDR1 as SEHNR and CDR2 as FQNEAQ (reference sequence).

This clonotype was counted at least ten times. The rearrangement uses TRBV12-3 or TRBV12-4 and TRBJ2-1, with 8 bases that match TRBD2. With V trimmed by 5 bases and J by 8 bases, 2 bases remained unmatched. CDR3 size: 12 residues. The CDR3 is CASSPSGYEQFF. In nucleotides, the CDR3 is TGTGCCAGCAGTCCTAGCGGGTATGAGCAGTTCTTC.

This clonotype came up a few times. This chain joins TRBV6-5 and TRBJ2-1; D tentatively fits TRBD1 or TRBD2 (5 bases each). From germline, CDR1 is MNHEY and CDR2 SVGAGI. V shed 3 bases and J shed 5 bases, with 11 bases lying between them. The CDR3 runs to 14 residues. The CDR3 spells CASSYTMGDNEQFF. CDR3 sequence (DNA): TGTGCCAGCAGTTATACGATGGGGGACAATGAGCAGTTCTTC.

Concerning this clonotype: This may be a read error: a much more frequent sequence differs by one nucleotide. The chain is built from TRBV18 and TRBJ2-3, with D perhaps TRBD2 (5 bases). Trimming removed 2 bases at V and 3 bases at J, with 6 bases between. Germline V gene sequence: CDR1 KGHSH, CDR2 LQKENI. The CDR3 totals 13 residues. CDR3 in DNA: TGTGCCAGCTCACCATGGAGGACAGATACGCAGTATTTT. This gives the protein CASSPWRTDTQYF.

This clonotype was picked up a small number of times. The chain joins TRBV20-1 to TRBJ2-2, with a tentative D call TRBD2 (6 bases). Trimming took 4 bases from V and 2 from J, leaving 8 bases between them. The CDR3 runs 13 residues. Looked up from germline, CDR1 is DFQATT and CDR2 is SNEGSKA (reference sequence). CDR3 amino acids: CSAISGNTGELFF. In nucleotides, the CDR3 is TGCAGTGCTATTAGCGGAAACACCGGGGAGCTGTTTTTT.

This clonotype was seen repeatedly, ten times or more. The genes are TRBV4-1 and TRBJ2-7; D may be TRBD1 (5 bases). V was pared by 0 bases and J by 4 bases, with 13 bases between. CDR3 length equals 15 residues. Germline V lookup: CDR1 MGHRA, CDR2 YSYEKL. Here the CDR3 DNA reads TGCGCCAGCAGCCAAGATTTGAGACAGAGTTACGAGCAGTACTTC. Its translation is CASSQDLRQSYEQYF.

This clonotype was found many times. V gene TRBV7-2 combines with J gene TRBJ1-5; D is ambiguous. Trimming shortened V by 5 bases and J by 9 bases, and 11 bases separated the two germline ends. Germline V CDR1 and CDR2: SGHTA, FQGNSA. The CDR3 has 12 residues. CDR3 DNA: TGTGCCAGCAGCGAACTGGGCCCGCCCCAGCATTTT. Translated, it gives CASSELGPPQHF. The full variable domain, with the rest looked up from reference TRBV7-2 and TRBJ1-5, is GAGVSQSPSNKVTEKGKDVELRCDPISGHTALYWYRQSLGQGLEFLIYFQGNSAPDKSGLPSDRFSAERTGGSVSTLTIQRTQQEDSAVYLCASSELGPPQHFGDGTRLSIL.

The gene calls are TRBV4-3 and TRBJ2-4, with TRBD1 as a possible D gene (5 bases). V gave up 11 bases and J gave up 0 bases, with 17 bases separating them. Per germline, CDR1 LGHNA and CDR2 YSLEER. This CDR3 has 15 residues. CDR3 residues: CADSQESRAKNIQYF. The DNA of the CDR3 is TGCGCCGACAGCCAAGAAAGTAGAGCCAAAAACATTCAGTACTTC.

Concerning this clonotype itself: A much larger clone differs by one base, so this may be a read error. The chain couples TRBV7-9 to TRBJ2-7; no firm D call. This CDR3 has 13 residues. Germline CDR1 and CDR2: SEHNR and FQNEAQ (reference sequence). As DNA, the CDR3 is TGTGCCAGCAGCTTAGCCGACGGCTACGAGCGGTACTTC. Protein sequence: CASSLADGYERYF.

This clonotype was counted ten times or more. The V and J genes are TRBV20-1 and TRBJ2-7, with D possibly matching TRBD2 (6 bases). Germline values: CDR1 DFQATT, CDR2 SNEGSKA (reference sequence). This CDR3 is built from 13 residues. Deletions cut 5 bases from V and 2 bases from J, with 13 bases between. CDR3 protein: CSAGRLGAYEQYF. CDR3 in DNA: TGCAGTGCTGGACGACTAGGGGCCTACGAGCAGTACTTC.

This clonotype showed up many times. The V gene is TRBV27, the J gene TRBJ2-7; 10 bases are shared with TRBD2. V was pared by 4 bases and J by 6 bases, with 9 bases of the junction left unmatched. This CDR3 contains 15 residues. Germline CDR1 MNHEY, CDR2 SMNVEV (reference sequence). CDR3 region: CASSSILAGVSEQYF. The CDR3 coding sequence is TGTGCCAGCAGTTCTATTCTAGCGGGAGTCAGCGAGCAGTACTTC.

With respect to this clonotype: A much larger clone lies a single base off, so this may be a read error. The gene calls are TRBV7-8 and TRBJ1-6, with D unclear. Germline values: CDR1 SGHVS, CDR2 FQNEAQ. V was cut by 5 bases and J by 0 bases, with 8 bases left in between. The CDR3 is 15 residues long. The CDR3 loop is CASSPDVSYNSPLHF. DNA for the CDR3: TGTGCCAGCAGCCCCGACGTCTCCTATAATTCACCCCTCCACTTT. Full variable domain (outside the CDR3, taken from reference TRBV7-8 and TRBJ1-6): GAGVSQSPRYKVAKRGQDVALRCDPISGHVSLFWYQQALGQGPEFLTYFQNEAQLDKSGLPSDRFFAERPEGSVSTLKIQRTQQEDSAVYLCASSPDVSYNSPLHFGNGTRLTVT.

This clonotype was recorded many times. The J gene is TRBJ2-2, the V gene TRBV6-5; D uncertain. The germline V gene has CDR1 MNHEY and CDR2 SVGAGI. Trimming took off 2 bases at V and 2 bases at J, with 6 bases between the two ends. The CDR3 runs 14 residues. The CDR3 sequence is CASSYGFNTGELFF. The CDR3 bases are TGTGCCAGCAGTTACGGTTTTAACACCGGGGAGCTGTTTTTT.

Notes on this clonotype: The conserved final phenylalanine or tryptophan is absent from the CDR3, which likely points to a read error. The genes are TRBV6-2 or TRBV6-3 and TRBJ1-1; D gene ambiguous. The ends were cut back, 4 bases at V and 0 bases at J, with 15 bases in the middle. The CDR3 runs 16 residues. Germline CDR1 MNHEY, CDR2 SVGEGT. CDR3 sequence: CASSSMDQAMNTEAFL. The CDR3 coding sequence is TGTGCCAGCAGTTCCATGGACCAAGCCATGAACACTGAAGCTTTCCTT.

In regard to this clonotype: This could be a read error, since a much larger clone is one nucleotide away. The chain joins TRBV6-2 or TRBV6-3 to TRBJ2-2, with TRBD2 identical over 8 bases. CDR3 length: 15 amino acids. Germline CDR1 MNHEY, CDR2 SVGEGT. The CDR3 bases are TGTGCCGGCAGTTCTAGCGGGTCGAACACCGGGGAGCTGTTTTTT. It yields the protein CAGSSSGSNTGELFF.

Comment on this clonotype: A read error is possible here, since a much larger clone lies one base away. The CDR3 nucleotides read TGTGCCAACAGCCGGACTGGGGGCCCCATGAACACTGAAGCTTTCTTT. Amino acid sequence: CANSRTGGPMNTEAFF. The chain has TRBV7-9 and TRBJ1-1; tentatively, D is TRBD1 (6 bases). The CDR3 length is 16 residues. Germline V gene lookup returns CDR1 SEHNR and CDR2 FQNEAQ (reference sequence).

This clonotype occurred a few times. Just one base apart from a much larger clone, this may be a read error. The rearrangement joins TRBV5-1 to TRBJ2-7; TRBD1 or TRBD2 may be the D gene (7 bases each). The germline V gene has CDR1 SGHRS and CDR2 YFSETQ. This CDR3 region has 16 residues. The CDR3 bases are TGCGCCAGCAGCTCTGGGGAGGGGGCCATAATCTACGGGCAGTACTTC. It codes for CASSSGEGAIIYGQYF.

There are many counts of this clonotype. The chain employs TRBV29-1 and TRBJ1-1; tentatively, D is TRBD1 (6 bases). CDR1 and CDR2 (germline): SQVTM, ANQGSEA. The length of the CDR3 is 12 residues. Trimming shortened V by 8 bases and J by 0 bases, and 10 bases separated the two germline ends. The CDR3 coding sequence is TGCAGCATGGGACATATGAACACTGAAGCTTTCTTT. This gives the protein CSMGHMNTEAFF.

This clonotype was seen ten or more times. The V and J genes are TRBV4-3 and TRBJ1-5; D is unclear. Trimming took off 0 bases at V and 3 bases at J, with 12 bases between the two ends. The germline V gene has CDR1 LGHNA and CDR2 YSLEER. CDR3 length equals 16 residues. The CDR3 sequence: CASSQEFARHNQPQHF. CDR3 bases: TGCGCCAGCAGCCAAGAATTTGCACGGCACAATCAGCCCCAGCATTTT.

This clonotype was seen ten or more times. The J gene is TRBJ1-2, the V gene TRBV12-3 or TRBV12-4, with 11 bases that match TRBD1. V was clipped by 3 bases and J by 4 bases; unmatched bases: 1. There are 14 residues in the CDR3. CDR3 DNA sequence: TGTGCCAGCAGTTTGGGGACAGGGGGCTATGGCTACACCTTC. Protein: CASSLGTGGYGYTF.

This clonotype was seen ten or more times. The chain recombines TRBV20-1 with TRBJ2-1; 10 bases are shared with TRBD2. The germline gives CDR1 DFQATT, CDR2 SNEGSKA (reference sequence). The CDR3 sequence is 13 residues long. V lost 6 bases and J lost 8; bases outside the gene matches: 7. The CDR3 is CSATSGIVDEQFF. Written as DNA, the CDR3 is TGCAGTGCCACTAGCGGGATAGTCGATGAGCAGTTCTTC.

A few counts support this clonotype. The chain recombines TRBV4-1 with TRBJ2-1; D not certain. Germline CDR1 MGHRA, CDR2 YSYEKL. The V and J ends lost 0 bases and 5 bases respectively, with 14 bases between them. This CDR3 is built from 16 residues. CDR3 bases: TGCGCCAGCAGCCAAGATTACAGAACTCAGGACAATGAGCAGTTCTTC. Its protein product is CASSQDYRTQDNEQFF.

This clonotype turned up a few times. A read error may account for a junction end that differs from germline. The V call is TRBV25-1, the J call TRBJ2-7; the match to TRBD2 covers 12 bases. This CDR3 has 16 residues. CDR1 MGHDK and CDR2 SYGVNS come from the germline V gene. The chain's CDR3 is CANEASGRAASHEQYF. The CDR3 region has the DNA TGTGCCAACGAGGCTAGCGGGAGGGCCGCCTCCCACGAGCAGTACTTC.